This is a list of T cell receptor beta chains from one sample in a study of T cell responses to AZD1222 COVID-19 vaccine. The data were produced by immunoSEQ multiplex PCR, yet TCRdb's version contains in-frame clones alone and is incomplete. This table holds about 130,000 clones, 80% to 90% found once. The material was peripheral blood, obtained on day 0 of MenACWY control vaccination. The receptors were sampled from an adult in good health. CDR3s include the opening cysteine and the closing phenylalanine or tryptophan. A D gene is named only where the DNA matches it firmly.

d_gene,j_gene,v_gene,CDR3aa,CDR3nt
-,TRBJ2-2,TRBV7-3,CASSFSVLGGGTGELFF,TGTGCCAGCAGCTTTTCGGTCCTCGGTGGGGGAACCGGGGAGCTGTTTTTT
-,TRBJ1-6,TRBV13,CASSPGVNSPLHF,TGTGCCAGCAGCCCCGGGGTGAATTCACCCCTCCACTTT
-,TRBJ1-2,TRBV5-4,CASSSPLGYGYTF,TGTGCCAGCAGCTCTCCTCTCGGGTATGGCTACACCTTC
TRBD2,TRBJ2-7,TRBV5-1,CASRPGTSGYEQYF,TGCGCCAGCAGGCCCGGGACTAGCGGTTACGAGCAGTACTTC
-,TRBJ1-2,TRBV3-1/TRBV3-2,CASSLSYGDGYTF,TGTGCCAGCAGCCTCTCGTATGGAGATGGCTACACCTTC
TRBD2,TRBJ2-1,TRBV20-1,CSASVVLAGVDSYNEQFF,TGCAGTGCTAGTGTGGTCCTAGCGGGAGTGGACTCCTACAATGAGCAGTTCTTC
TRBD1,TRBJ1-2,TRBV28,CASSLLTGKVGYTF,TGTGCCAGCAGTTTATTGACAGGGAAAGTTGGCTACACCTTC
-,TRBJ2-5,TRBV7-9,CASSFRGLLETQYF,TGTGCCAGCAGCTTTCGGGGGCTTCTGGAGACCCAGTACTTC
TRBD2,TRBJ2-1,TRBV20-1,CSASVPGGGLNEQFF,TGCAGTGCTAGTGTTCCGGGAGGAGGGCTGAATGAGCAGTTCTTC
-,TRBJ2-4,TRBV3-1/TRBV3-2,CASSQDLERQYF,TGTGCCAGCAGCCAAGATTTGGAGAGACAGTACTTC
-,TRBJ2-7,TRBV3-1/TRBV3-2,CASSQGLQPLFPEQYF,TGTGCCAGCAGCCAAGGGCTTCAGCCCCTATTTCCCGAGCAGTACTTC
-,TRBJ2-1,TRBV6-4,CASSDGGYNEQFF,TGTGCCAGCAGTGATGGGGGCTACAATGAGCAGTTCTTC
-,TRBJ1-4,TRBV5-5,CASSTQGEEKLFF,TGTGCCAGCAGCACACAGGGTGAAGAAAAACTGTTTTTT
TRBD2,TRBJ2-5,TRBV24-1,CATSEGGAGGPSGETQYF,TGTGCCACCAGTGAAGGTGGCGCGGGAGGGCCATCGGGAGAGACCCAGTACTTC
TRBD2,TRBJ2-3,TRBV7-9,CASSFGLAGSADTQYF,TGTGCCAGCAGCTTCGGACTAGCGGGGTCAGCAGATACGCAGTATTTT
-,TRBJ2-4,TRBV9,CASSVDGGSYIQYF,TGTGCCAGCAGCGTAGATGGGGGGAGCTACATTCAGTACTTC
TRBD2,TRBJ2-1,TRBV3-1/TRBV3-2,CASSPYSSGRAYEQFF,TGTGCCAGCAGCCCGTATAGTAGCGGGAGGGCTTATGAGCAGTTCTTC
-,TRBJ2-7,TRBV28,CASSLNREYEQYF,TGTGCCAGCAGTTTAAACAGGGAGTACGAGCAGTACTTC
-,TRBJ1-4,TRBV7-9,CASSKGQGNEKLFF,TGTGCCAGCAGCAAAGGTCAGGGAAATGAAAAACTGTTTTTT
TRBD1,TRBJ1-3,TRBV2,CASSDNRGGGNTIYF,TGTGCCAGCAGTGACAACAGGGGGGGTGGAAACACCATATATTTT
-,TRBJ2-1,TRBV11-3,CASSKYPGFDEQFF,TGTGCCAGCAGCAAGTACCCAGGTTTCGATGAGCAGTTCTTC
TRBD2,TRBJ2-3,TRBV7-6,CASSKYMRTSVVTDTQYF,TGTGCCAGCAGCAAATATATGAGGACTAGCGTCGTCACAGATACGCAGTATTTT